These T cell receptor beta chains were read from a single sample in a study of identical twins. A single record per CDR3 protein comes from TCRdb applying MiXCR to the 5' RACE reads. The sample lists hundreds of thousands of distinct CDR3 sequences; 5.5% to 7.5% were seen once. Sequenced: naive T cells sorted from blood. The receptor source for this set is a man between 18 and 29 years old in good health. CDR3s include the opening cysteine and the closing phenylalanine or tryptophan. The D gene is left open where the match is weak. Only part of the rows carry a size: once, few, many, or a class if the clone is expanded.

J	D	length	size	V	DNA	CDR3
TRBJ2-1	TRBD2	17	many	TRBV6-5	TGTGCCAGCAGTTATTCGGGACTAGCGGGAGTCTACAATGAGCAGTTCTTC	CASSYSGLAGVYNEQFF
TRBJ1-2	.	13	many	TRBV20-1	TGCAGTGCTAGAGATAAAACGGACTATGGCTACACCTTC	CSARDKTDYGYTF
TRBJ2-1	.	14	few	TRBV6-2/TRBV6-3	TGTGCCAGCAGGAACACTTACTCCTACAATGAGCAGTTCTTC	CASRNTYSYNEQFF
TRBJ2-3	TRBD2	17	few	TRBV7-7	TGTGCCAGCAGCTCACAGCGGAGGGGACTAAGCACAGATACGCAGTATTTT	CASSSQRRGLSTDTQYF
TRBJ1-1	.	10	many	TRBV6-5	TGTGCCAGCATCGGAGCTAAAGCTTTCTTT	CASIGAKAFF
TRBJ2-7	TRBD1	13	few	TRBV29-1	TGCAGCGGGTCCGGGACAGGGGTCCACGAGCAGTACTTC	CSGSGTGVHEQYF
TRBJ1-5	.	13	.	TRBV20-1	TGCAGTGCTCCAGGGCCGGCCGTGGTGCCCCAGCATTTT	CSAPGPAVVPQHF
TRBJ1-5	.	16	.	TRBV6-1	TGTGCCAGCAGTACCACATGGGAGTCGCCAAATCAGCCCCAGCATTTT	CASSTTWESPNQPQHF
TRBJ1-1	.	14	.	TRBV7-8	TGTGCCAGCAGCCCATACAGGGTAGTTAGTGAAGCTTTCTTT	CASSPYRVVSEAFF
TRBJ1-2	.	13	many	TRBV6-1	TGTGCCAGCTGTCCCGGGGTAGACTATGGCTACACCTTC	CASCPGVDYGYTF
TRBJ2-3	.	15	many	TRBV20-1	TGCAGTGCTAGTAGGGGCGTCGGTAGCTGGGATACGCAGTATTTT	CSASRGVGSWDTQYF
TRBJ2-7	.	11	.	TRBV20-1	TGCAGTGCTCCTCGTTCCGGGAGACCGTACTTC	CSAPRSGRPYF
TRBJ2-2	TRBD2	15	.	TRBV20-1	TGCAGTGCTAGAGATCCGGGACTAGGGCCCGGGGAGCTGTTTTTT	CSARDPGLGPGELFF
TRBJ2-1	.	11	many	TRBV20-1	TGCAGTGCTAGGTCTGACAATGAGCAGTTCTTC	CSARSDNEQFF
TRBJ2-1	TRBD2	16	many	TRBV5-6	TGTGCCAGCAGGTATCCCGGGACTAGCGGGAGTAATGAGCAGTTCTTC	CASRYPGTSGSNEQFF
TRBJ2-3	.	12	many	TRBV5-6	TGTGCCAGCAGCGCGTGGTCGGATACGCAGTATTTT	CASSAWSDTQYF
TRBJ2-3	TRBD1	16	many	TRBV5-1	TGCGCCAGCAGTCTAAACAGGGGGCATAGCACAGATACGCAGTATTTT	CASSLNRGHSTDTQYF
TRBJ2-7	TRBD2	15	.	TRBV2	TGTGCCAGCAGGTCCGGGACTAGCGGGGTTTACGAGCAGTACTTC	CASRSGTSGVYEQYF
TRBJ2-3	.	16	many	TRBV4-3	TGCGCCAGCAGCCAAGGGTCAGGGAGGAGCACAGATACGCAGTATTTT	CASSQGSGRSTDTQYF
TRBJ2-5	.	16	few	TRBV5-1	TGCGCCAGCAGCTTGGGAGGGGCCCAGTACCAAGAGACCCAGTACTTC	CASSLGGAQYQETQYF
TRBJ2-1	TRBD1	12	many	TRBV5-1	TGCGCCAGCAGCGCTAAGGGGGCTGAGCAGTTCTTC	CASSAKGAEQFF
TRBJ1-1	.	15	.	TRBV5-5	TGTGCCAGCAGCTTTTATGGGAGAACGAACACTGAAGCTTTCTTT	CASSFYGRTNTEAFF
TRBJ1-4	TRBD1	14	many	TRBV20-1	TGCAGTGCTAGAGAACAGGGGGCTGGGGAAAAACTGTTTTTT	CSAREQGAGEKLFF
TRBJ1-2	.	15	few	TRBV12-3/TRBV12-4	TGTGCCAGCAGCCCGGGTGGGGGGGGCCGTGAGAGCTACACCTTC	CASSPGGGGRESYTF
TRBJ2-1	TRBD2	14	many	TRBV29-1	TGCAGCGCCCAGGGACTAGCGGGTTACAATGAGCAGTTCTTC	CSAQGLAGYNEQFF
TRBJ1-5	TRBD1	16	few	TRBV24-1	TGTGCCACCAGTGGGCCCTCGGACAGGGGGACGCTGCGCCAGCATTTT	CATSGPSDRGTLRQHF
TRBJ2-3	TRBD2	12	many	TRBV29-1	TGCAGCGTTGAAGCCGCGGGACTAGCTCAGTATTTT	CSVEAAGLAQYF
TRBJ2-1	.	15	many	TRBV12-3/TRBV12-4	TGTGCCAGCAGTTTGGCACAGGAGCCCTACAATGAGCAGTTCTTC	CASSLAQEPYNEQFF
TRBJ1-6	.	15	.	TRBV3-1	TGTGCCAGCAGCCAAGACGACAGACGAAATTCACCCCTCCACTTT	CASSQDDRRNSPLHF
TRBJ2-3	.	15	.	TRBV7-6	TGTGCCAGCAGCCGACTCTATTCTAGCACAGATACGCAGTATTTT	CASSRLYSSTDTQYF
TRBJ2-1	.	15	many	TRBV6-2/TRBV6-3	TGTGCCAGCAGTTATGGGCCTAGCGCGAACAATGAGCAGTTCTTC	CASSYGPSANNEQFF
TRBJ2-3	.	14	.	TRBV7-2	TGTGCCAGCCTGCGGGATCGTCCCACAGATACGCAGTATTTT	CASLRDRPTDTQYF
TRBJ2-1	.	12	many	TRBV9	TGTGCCAGCAGCACCCAGGACACTGAGCAGTTCTTC	CASSTQDTEQFF
TRBJ2-3	TRBD2	16	.	TRBV3-1	TGTGCCAGCAGCCAACCACTAGCGGGAGCTGCAGATACGCAGTATTTT	CASSQPLAGAADTQYF
TRBJ2-7	TRBD2	15	few	TRBV27	TGTGCCAGCAGTTTGACCAGGGAGGGCCCTGGCGAGCAGTACTTC	CASSLTREGPGEQYF